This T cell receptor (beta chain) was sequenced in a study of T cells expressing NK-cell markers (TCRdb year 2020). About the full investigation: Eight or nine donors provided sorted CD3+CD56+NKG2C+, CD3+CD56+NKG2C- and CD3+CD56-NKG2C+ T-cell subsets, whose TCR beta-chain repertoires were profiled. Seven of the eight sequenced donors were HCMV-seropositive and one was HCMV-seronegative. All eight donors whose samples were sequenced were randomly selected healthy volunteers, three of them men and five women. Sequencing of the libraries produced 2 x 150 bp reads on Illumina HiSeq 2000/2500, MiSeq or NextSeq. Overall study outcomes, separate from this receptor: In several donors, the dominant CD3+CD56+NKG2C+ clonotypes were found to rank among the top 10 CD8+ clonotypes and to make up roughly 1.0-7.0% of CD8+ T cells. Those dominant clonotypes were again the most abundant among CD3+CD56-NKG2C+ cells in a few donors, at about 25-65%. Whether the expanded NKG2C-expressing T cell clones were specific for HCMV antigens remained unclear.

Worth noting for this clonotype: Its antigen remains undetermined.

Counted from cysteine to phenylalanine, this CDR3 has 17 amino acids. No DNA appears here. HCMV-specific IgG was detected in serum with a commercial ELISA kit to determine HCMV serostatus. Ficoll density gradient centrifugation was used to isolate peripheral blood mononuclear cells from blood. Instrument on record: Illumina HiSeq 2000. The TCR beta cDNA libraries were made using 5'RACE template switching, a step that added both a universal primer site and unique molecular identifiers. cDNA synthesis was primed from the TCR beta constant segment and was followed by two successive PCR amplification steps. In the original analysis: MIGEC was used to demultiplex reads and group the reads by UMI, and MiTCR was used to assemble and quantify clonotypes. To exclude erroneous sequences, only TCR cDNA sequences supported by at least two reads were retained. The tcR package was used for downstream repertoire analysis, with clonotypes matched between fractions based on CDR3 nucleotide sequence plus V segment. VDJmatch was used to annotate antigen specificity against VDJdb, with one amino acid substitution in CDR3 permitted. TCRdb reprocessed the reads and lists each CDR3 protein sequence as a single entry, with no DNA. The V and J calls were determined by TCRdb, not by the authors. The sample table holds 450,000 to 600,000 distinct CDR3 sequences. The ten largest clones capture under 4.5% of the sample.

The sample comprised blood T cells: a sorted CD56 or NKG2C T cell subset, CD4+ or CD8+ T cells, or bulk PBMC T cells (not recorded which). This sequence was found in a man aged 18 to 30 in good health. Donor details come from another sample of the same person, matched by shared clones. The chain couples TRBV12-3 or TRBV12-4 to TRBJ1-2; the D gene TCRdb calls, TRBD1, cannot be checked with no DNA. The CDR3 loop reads CASSPNTKTGRNYGYTF.